Listed here are 9 T cell receptor beta chains from one sample, sequenced in a study of cytomegalovirus exposure and HLA in healthy donors. Primers included in the PCR were 60 Vbeta and 13 Jbeta primers. Measured with immunoSEQ multiplex PCR; TCRdb has only the in-frame clones, and not every one. The sample shows 120,000 to 150,000 clones, around three quarters of them seen only once. The sequenced sample was PBMCs. Every receptor here comes from a man aged 18 to 30 in good health and CMV-seronegative.

This clone came up a few times. The rearrangement joins TRBV6-6 to TRBJ1-6, with 8 bases aligning to TRBD1. The CDR3 covers 16 residues. In germline, CDR1 is MNHNY, CDR2 SVGAGI (reference sequence). The V segment lost 5 bases and the J segment 4 bases; nucleotides outside the gene matches: 7. DNA for the CDR3: TGTGCCAGCAGTAAGACAGGGGCTCGGTATAATTCACCCCTCCACTTT. Protein sequence: CASSKTGARYNSPLHF.

This clone was seen once. In nucleotides, the CDR3 is TGCAGCGCTCCGGAAGGGGAAGACTATGGCTACACCTTC. Translating gives CSAPEGEDYGYTF. The chain uses TRBV29-1 and TRBJ1-2; D is possibly TRBD1 (5 bases). The germline V gene encodes CDR1 SQVTM and CDR2 ANQGSEA. Trimming removed 7 bases from V and 3 bases from J, with 15 bases in between. The CDR3 runs to 13 residues.

This clone appeared a few times. The J gene is TRBJ2-7, the V gene TRBV2, with 7 positions matching TRBD2. The CDR3 length is 11 residues. Trimming took 6 bases from V and 5 from J; bases not matched to a gene: 1. The germline V gene has CDR1 SNHLY and CDR2 FYNNEI. The CDR3: CASRGRDEQYF. The CDR3 nucleotides are TGTGCCAGCAGGGGGAGGGACGAGCAGTACTTC.

The V and J genes are TRBV15 and TRBJ2-1, with TRBD1 matching over 9 bases. The CDR3 consists of 13 residues. Looked up from germline, CDR1 is LNHNV and CDR2 is YYDKDF (reference sequence). The V and J ends lost 5 bases and 7 bases, in that order; junction bases with no gene match: 3. In DNA, the CDR3 is TGTGCCACCAGCGACAGGGGGTTGAATGAGCAGTTCTTC. The encoded protein is CATSDRGLNEQFF.

The chain carries TRBV27 and TRBJ1-1; TRBD1 matches at 8 bases. CDR3 length equals 14 residues. From germline, CDR1 is MNHEY and CDR2 SMNVEV (reference sequence). With V trimmed by 8 bases and J by 5 bases, 10 bases remained unmatched. CDR3 in DNA: TGTGCCAGCGGACCAGGGGGCGCCCGGACTGAAGCTTTCTTT. This encodes CASGPGGARTEAFF.

This clone occurred once. This rearrangement joins TRBV7-2 to TRBJ2-1; TRBD2 matches 7 bases. V dropped 3 bases and J dropped 3; count of bases not matched to a gene: 8. From germline, CDR1 is SGHTA and CDR2 FQGNSA. The CDR3 length is 16 residues. The CDR3 here is CASSFSGLAVYNEQFF. CDR3 nucleotides: TGTGCCAGCAGCTTTAGTGGGCTAGCGGTCTACAATGAGCAGTTCTTC.

The chain has TRBV18 and TRBJ1-3; the D gene is possibly TRBD1 (6 bases). Germline loops: CDR1 KGHSH, CDR2 LQKENI. The CDR3 loop spans 14 amino acids. V was pared by 1 base and J by 4 bases, with 8 bases between. CDR3 sequence: CASSPRDTGNTIYF. The CDR3 nucleotides are TGTGCCAGCTCACCACGGGACACGGGAAACACCATATATTTT.

A few counts support this clone. The chain uses TRBV5-6 and TRBJ2-2; perhaps TRBD1 as D (6 bases). The CDR3 is 14 amino acids. Trimming took off 3 bases at V and 1 base at J, with 7 bases between the two ends. Germline CDR1 and CDR2: SGHDT and YYEEEE. The CDR3 spells CASSWGQNTGELFF. CDR3 bases: TGTGCCAGCAGCTGGGGACAGAACACCGGGGAGCTGTTTTTT.

The chain joins TRBV5-4 to TRBJ1-6; weak D call: TRBD1 (5 bases). The CDR3 spans 14 residues. Germline loops: CDR1 SGHNT, CDR2 YYREEE (reference sequence). Trimming left V 0 bases short and J 9 bases short, with 10 bases between. The CDR3: CASSLEGWSSPLHF. Written as DNA, the CDR3 is TGTGCCAGCAGCTTGGAGGGGTGGAGTTCACCCCTCCACTTT. Complete variable domain (other parts from reference TRBV5-4 and TRBJ1-6): ETGVTQSPTHLIKTRGQQVTLRCSSQSGHNTVSWYQQALGQGPQFIFQYYREEENGRGNFPPRFSGLQFPNYSSELNVNALELDDSALYLCASSLEGWSSPLHFGNGTRLTVT.